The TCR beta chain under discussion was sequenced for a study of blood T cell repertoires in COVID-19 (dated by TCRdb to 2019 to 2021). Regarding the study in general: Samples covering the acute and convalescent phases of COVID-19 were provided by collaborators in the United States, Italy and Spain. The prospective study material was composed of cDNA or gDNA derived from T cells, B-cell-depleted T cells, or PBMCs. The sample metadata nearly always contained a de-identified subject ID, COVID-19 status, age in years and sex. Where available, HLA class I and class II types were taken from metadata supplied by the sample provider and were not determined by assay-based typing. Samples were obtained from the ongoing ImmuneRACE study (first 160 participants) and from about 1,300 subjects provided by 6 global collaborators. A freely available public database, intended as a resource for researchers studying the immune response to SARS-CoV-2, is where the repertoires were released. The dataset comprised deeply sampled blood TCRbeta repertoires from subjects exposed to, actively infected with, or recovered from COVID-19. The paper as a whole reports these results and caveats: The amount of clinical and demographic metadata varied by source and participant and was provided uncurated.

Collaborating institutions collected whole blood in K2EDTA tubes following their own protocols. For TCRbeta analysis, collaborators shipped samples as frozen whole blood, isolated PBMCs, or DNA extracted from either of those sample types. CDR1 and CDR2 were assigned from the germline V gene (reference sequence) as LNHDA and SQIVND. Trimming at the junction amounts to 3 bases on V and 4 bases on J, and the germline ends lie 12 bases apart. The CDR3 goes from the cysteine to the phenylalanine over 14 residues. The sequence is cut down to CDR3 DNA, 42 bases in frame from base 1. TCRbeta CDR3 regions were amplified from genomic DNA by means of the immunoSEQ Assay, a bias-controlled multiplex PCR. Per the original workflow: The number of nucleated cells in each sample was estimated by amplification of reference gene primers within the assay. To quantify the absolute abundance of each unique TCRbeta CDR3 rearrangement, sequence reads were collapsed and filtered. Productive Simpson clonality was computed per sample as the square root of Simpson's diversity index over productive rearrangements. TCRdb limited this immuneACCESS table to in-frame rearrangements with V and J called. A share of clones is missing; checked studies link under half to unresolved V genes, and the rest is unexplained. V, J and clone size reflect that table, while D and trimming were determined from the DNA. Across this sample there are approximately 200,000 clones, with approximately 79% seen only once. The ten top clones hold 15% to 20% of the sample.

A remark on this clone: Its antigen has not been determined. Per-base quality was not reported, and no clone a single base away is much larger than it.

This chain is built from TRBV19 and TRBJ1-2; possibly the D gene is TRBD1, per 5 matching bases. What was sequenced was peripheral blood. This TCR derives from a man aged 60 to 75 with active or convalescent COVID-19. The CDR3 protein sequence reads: CASSMEAGGYGYTF. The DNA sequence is TGTGCCAGTAGTATGGAGGCCGGGGGCTATGGCTACACCTTC.